This T cell receptor (beta chain) appears in the sequencing data of a study of cytomegalovirus exposure and HLA in healthy donors. This CDR3 has 15 amino acids. Trimming left V 4 bases short and J 5 bases short, with 16 bases between. Germline CDR1 reads SGDLS; CDR2 reads YYNGEE. PCR employed 60 Vbeta and 13 Jbeta primers. Profiled with immunoSEQ multiplex PCR; TCRdb holds only in-frame clones, not every one. The repertoire holds under 200,000 clones, with roughly 77% as singletons. General observations from the study: Generally TCR sequences proved uncommon, though certain public TCRs appeared in numerous donors. Exclusion applied to some V segments, including TRBV6-2 and TRBV6-3, as they were indistinguishable. Most TCR beta V segments were productive about 87% or about 30% of the time in an earlier analysis.

As regards this clone: Antigen specificity is unknown.

The sequence was collected from a male donor in good health and CMV-seronegative. The genes are TRBV9 and TRBJ2-1; the D gene is possibly TRBD2 (6 bases). Source material: PBMCs. The CDR3 DNA reads as TGTGCCAGCAGCCCCCTACCGGGAGACCACAATGAGCAGTTCTTC. Its protein product is CASSPLPGDHNEQFF.